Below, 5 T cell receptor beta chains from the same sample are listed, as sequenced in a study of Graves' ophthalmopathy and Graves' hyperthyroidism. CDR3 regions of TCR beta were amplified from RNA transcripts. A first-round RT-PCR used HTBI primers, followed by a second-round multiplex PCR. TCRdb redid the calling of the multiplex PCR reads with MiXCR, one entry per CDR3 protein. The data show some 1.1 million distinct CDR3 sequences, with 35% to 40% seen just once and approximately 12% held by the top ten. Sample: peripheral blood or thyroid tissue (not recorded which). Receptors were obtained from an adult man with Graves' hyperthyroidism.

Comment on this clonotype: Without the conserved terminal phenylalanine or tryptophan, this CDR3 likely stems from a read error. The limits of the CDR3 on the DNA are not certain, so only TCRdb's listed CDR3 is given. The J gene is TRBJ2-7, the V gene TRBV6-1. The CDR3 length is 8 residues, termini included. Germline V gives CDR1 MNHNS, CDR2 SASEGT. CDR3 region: CASSEFTG.

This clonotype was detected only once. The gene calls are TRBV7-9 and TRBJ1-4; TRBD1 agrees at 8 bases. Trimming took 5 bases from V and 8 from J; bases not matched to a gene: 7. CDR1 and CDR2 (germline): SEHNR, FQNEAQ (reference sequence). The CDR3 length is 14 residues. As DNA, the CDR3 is TGTGCCAGCAGCCGGAAGACAGGGGCCGAAAAACTGTTTTTT. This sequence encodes CASSRKTGAEKLFF.

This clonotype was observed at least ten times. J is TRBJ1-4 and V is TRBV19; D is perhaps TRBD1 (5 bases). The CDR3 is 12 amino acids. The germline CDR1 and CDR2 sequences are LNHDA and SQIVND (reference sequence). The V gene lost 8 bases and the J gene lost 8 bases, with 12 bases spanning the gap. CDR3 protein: CASYQGGEKLFF. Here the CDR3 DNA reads TGTGCCAGTTATCAGGGAGGCGAAAAACTGTTTTTT.

The CDR3 DNA follows: TGCAGTGCTAGCAACTATATTTCTGGGGCCAACGTCCTGACTTTC. This gives the protein CSASNYISGANVLTF. V gene TRBV20-1 combines with J gene TRBJ2-6; D remains ambiguous. The CDR3 extends over 15 amino acids. Germline V gives CDR1 DFQATT, CDR2 SNEGSKA (reference sequence). The V and J ends lost 3 bases and 1 base respectively, with 10 bases between them.

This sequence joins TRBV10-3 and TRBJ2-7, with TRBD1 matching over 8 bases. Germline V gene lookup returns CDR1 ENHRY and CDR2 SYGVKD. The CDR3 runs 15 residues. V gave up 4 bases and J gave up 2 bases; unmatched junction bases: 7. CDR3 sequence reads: CAISGPGQAPYEQYF. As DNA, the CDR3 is TGTGCCATCAGTGGGCCGGGACAGGCCCCCTACGAGCAGTACTTC.